Shown below are 8 T cell receptor beta chains from a single sample sequenced in a study of T cell clonality in common variable immunodeficiency. Assay: immunoSEQ multiplex PCR; the TCRdb copy retains only in-frame clones and omits some. Observed in the sample are about 40,000 clones, none of them singletons. Sequences were obtained from peripheral blood mononuclear cells. These receptors were taken from a person between 18 and 75 years old in good health.

This clone was counted many times. The CDR3 is cut off 3 residues early in the read; its end comes from the germline J gene. V and J are TRBV20-1 and TRBJ2-7, with D perhaps matching TRBD1 (6 bases). Germline CDR1 is DFQATT and CDR2 is SNEGSKA (reference sequence). The CDR3 has 14 amino acids. V lost 6 bases to trimming and J lost 2 bases, with 17 bases between them. The CDR3 bases that were read are TGCAGTGCACCCAACAGGGTCCCCACCTACGAG. Translated: CSAPNRVPTYE. The whole CDR3 protein reads CSAPNRVPTYEQYF.

This clone was detected ten times or more. Read data end 3 residues before the CDR3 end; the end is taken from the germline J gene. The chain employs TRBV5-1 and TRBJ2-2; the D gene is possibly TRBD1 (5 bases). Trimming cost V 4 bases and J 0 bases, with 16 bases left between them. The germline gives CDR1 SGHRS, CDR2 YFSETQ. This CDR3 has 17 amino acids. Here the CDR3 reads CASSRKGFWTNTGELFF. CDR3 DNA (partial): TGCGCCAGCAGCCGAAAGGGGTTCTGGACGAACACCGGGGAG.

The table lists this clone with a few counts. From the germline J gene comes the end of the CDR3, since the read stops 3 residues before it. The V and J genes are TRBV7-3 and TRBJ1-5; D is possibly TRBD1 (6 bases). Germline V gives CDR1 SGHTA, CDR2 FQGTGA. The CDR3 has 14 residues. V was pared by 3 bases and J by 3 bases, with 9 bases between. The CDR3 bases that were read are TGTGCCAGCAGCTTTACAGGGCCCAATCAGCCC. Amino acids: CASSFTGPNQP. The entire CDR3 sequence reads CASSFTGPNQPQHF.

This clone was detected many times. The sequence runs out 3 residues before the end of the CDR3; the remainder is reconstructed from the germline J gene. V usage is TRBV5-1 and J usage is TRBJ2-4, with 10 bases aligning to TRBD1. The germline gives CDR1 SGHRS, CDR2 YFSETQ. This CDR3 has 17 amino acids. CDR3 residues: CASSLTGTGASDYGQYF. CDR3 DNA, as far as it was read: TGCGCCAGCAGCTTAACCGGGACAGGGGCCTCTGACTATGGT. The entire variable domain, with the rest obtained from reference TRBV5-1 and TRBJ2-4, is as follows: KAGVTQTPRYLIKTRGQQVTLSCSPISGHRSVSWYQQTPGQGLQFLFEYFSETQRNKGNFPGRFSGRQFSNSRSEMNVSTLELGDSALYLCASSLTGTGASDYGQYFGAGTRLSVL.

This clone occurred a few times. The observed sequence ends 3 residues before the CDR3 terminus, with the missing tail filled in from the germline J gene. V gene TRBV7-2 combines with J gene TRBJ1-1, with D unresolved. This CDR3 is 14 amino acids long. Per germline, CDR1 SGHTA and CDR2 FQGNSA. This CDR3 reads CASSLGAGERIAFF. The sequenced CDR3 bases are TGTGCCAGCAGCTTAGGGGCGGGAGAGAGGATA.

Many counts were recorded for this clone. Read data end 3 residues before the CDR3 end; the end is taken from the germline J gene. The chain carries TRBV7-3 and TRBJ1-3; D gene unclear. Germline values: CDR1 SGHTA, CDR2 FQGTGA. V lost 2 bases and J 4 bases, leaving 6 bases between the germline ends. This CDR3 contains 13 residues. The CDR3 loop is CASSLGRGNTIYF. Partial CDR3 DNA: TGTGCCAGCAGCTTAGGGCGAGGAAACACC.

At least ten counts were recorded for this clone. The DNA is left out, because the CDR3 cannot be placed on it with certainty; the CDR3 is given as TCRdb lists it. V is TRBV20-1 and J is TRBJ2-3; TRBD1-2 was called by the table and not checked on the DNA. The V gene's germline CDR1 is DFQATT and CDR2 SNEGSKA (reference sequence). Termini included, the CDR3 measures 17 amino acids. Here the CDR3 reads CSARDLQRGSPSETQYF.

This clone appeared many times. Read sequence stops 3 residues before the CDR3 end, and the germline J gene provides the missing end. The chain joins TRBV20-1 to TRBJ1-2; D uncertain. Germline CDR1 reads DFQATT; CDR2 reads SNEGSKA (reference sequence). This CDR3 has 16 amino acids. The covered CDR3 bases are TGCAGTGCTAGGCCGATAACTAGAGATGGGCAAGAGACC. Residues: CSARPITRDGQET. The whole CDR3 reads CSARPITRDGQETYTF.